The T cell receptor (beta chain) described here comes from a study of memory CD8 T cells in hepatitis C reinfection. Study in general: A couple of donors resolved primary infection, then developed chronic reinfection.

Germline V gene lookup returns CDR1 MNHEY and CDR2 SMNVEV (reference sequence). The CDR3 consists of 15 residues. Trimming cost V 8 bases and J 4 bases; bases outside gene matches: 8. Time point here: pre-reinfection, 55 to 20 weeks before reinfection detection. No in vitro expansion preceded TCR sequencing of the sorted cells. Some clones are missing from TCRdb's copy, which holds only in-frame ones; the method was immunoSEQ multiplex PCR. Here the sample spans 50,000 or so clones, just under 90% being singletons. The rearrangement joins TRBV27 to TRBJ2-2; TRBD1 matches 9 bases. Sequenced: naive CD8+ T cells sorted from blood. The clonotype originates from a man aged 18 to 29 with hepatitis C virus infection. CDR3 nucleotides: TGTGCCAGCGGAACAGGGGGCGCGGGCACCGGGGAGCTGTTTTTT. The encoded protein is CASGTGGAGTGELFF.